This is a list of T cell receptor beta chains from one sample in a study of cytomegalovirus exposure and HLA in healthy donors. Clones were read by immunoSEQ multiplex PCR, and TCRdb kept only the in-frame ones, dropping some. The sample has under 150,000 clones, 68% seen once. The sequenced material came from PBMCs. The receptors were gathered from a man in his fifties or sixties in good health and CMV-seronegative. The CDR3 runs from the conserved cysteine through the conserved F or W. D genes are given only for firm matches.

v_call d_call cdr3_aa
TRBV29-1 TRBD1 CSVGTGASYEQYF
TRBV7-8 TRBD2 CASSLALAGGNEQFF
TRBV6-5 NA CASSSGRYADTQYF
TRBV7-2 NA CASSLDRDEKLFF
TRBV29-1 TRBD1 CSVYSGTGFGEAFF
TRBV5-4 TRBD2 CASSLEGLAGGYNEQFF
TRBV30 NA CAWSDGGIGAEAFF
TRBV5-1 TRBD2 CASSLGSSGNANTGELFF
TRBV19 NA CASSISFDSNYGYTF
TRBV9 TRBD2 CASSGPGLAINEQFF
TRBV10-1 NA CASSESGDNEQFF
TRBV4-1 NA CASSLRTYTDTQYF
TRBV9 TRBD2 CASSVGLAGAPAGELFF
TRBV29-1 NA CSVARQMNTEAFF
TRBV6-1 NA CASSVSQGMSYGNTIYF
TRBV28 NA CASSTMRAMHGYTF
TRBV5-8 NA CASSPGGLGTEAFF
TRBV10-1 TRBD2 CASMGTVRSGGEQYF
TRBV19 TRBD1 CASISRTGDGYTF
TRBV4-2 NA CASSQGRNTEAFF
TRBV5-6 TRBD2 CASRFHGLADAQETQYF
TRBV14 NA CASSQLTYEQYF
TRBV29-1 TRBD1 CSVERNRGTTDTQYF
TRBV10-3 TRBD1 CAIRRQGEQFF
TRBV19 TRBD2 CASSIDGPSGRGMNNEQFF
TRBV5-4 NA CASKLRRHTGEKLFF
TRBV6-5 NA CASRLAGWQFF
TRBV6-1 TRBD1 CASGGQGSSGNTIYF
TRBV25-1 NA CASTVGAGANVLTF
TRBV6-1 NA CASSEDPQIPVGYTF
TRBV7-8 NA CASSLGRGTNEKLFF
TRBV18 TRBD2 CASSRTGTSGRFDTQYF
TRBV30 NA CAWRRQAHAGEQYF
TRBV28 TRBD2 CASSFSSGGDNEQFF
TRBV18 NA CASSPRQVDNEQFF
TRBV7-2 TRBD2 CASSPRTSGTYEQYF
TRBV5-4 NA CASSSSLVSGANVLTF
TRBV10-3 TRBD2 CAIGTSGGPGETQYF
TRBV9 TRBD2 CASSVSPLAGGPSDTQYF
TRBV7-2 NA CASSLESRGNQPQHF
TRBV5-1 TRBD1 CASSAERLGGAEYNEQFF
TRBV9 NA CASSVQGGVAEAFF
TRBV19 NA CATSTANTGELFF
TRBV5-1 NA CASSLAGLHQETQYF
TRBV5-1 NA CASSLEGLPVPNTEAFF